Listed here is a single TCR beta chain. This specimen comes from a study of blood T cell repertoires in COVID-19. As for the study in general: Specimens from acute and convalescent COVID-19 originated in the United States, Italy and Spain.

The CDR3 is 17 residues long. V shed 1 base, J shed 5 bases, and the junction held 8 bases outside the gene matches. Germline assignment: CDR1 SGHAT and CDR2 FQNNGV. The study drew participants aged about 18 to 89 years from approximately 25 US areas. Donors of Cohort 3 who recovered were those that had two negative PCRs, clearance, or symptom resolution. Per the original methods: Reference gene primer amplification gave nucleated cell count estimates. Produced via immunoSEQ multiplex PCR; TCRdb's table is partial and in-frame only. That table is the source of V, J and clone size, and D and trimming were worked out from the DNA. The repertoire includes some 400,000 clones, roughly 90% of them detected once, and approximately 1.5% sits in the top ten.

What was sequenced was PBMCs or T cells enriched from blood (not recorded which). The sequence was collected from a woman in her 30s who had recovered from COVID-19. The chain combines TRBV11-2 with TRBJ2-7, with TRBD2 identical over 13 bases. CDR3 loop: CASSLATGTSGINEQYF. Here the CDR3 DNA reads TGTGCCAGCAGCTTAGCAACCGGGACTAGCGGGATTAACGAGCAGTACTTC.